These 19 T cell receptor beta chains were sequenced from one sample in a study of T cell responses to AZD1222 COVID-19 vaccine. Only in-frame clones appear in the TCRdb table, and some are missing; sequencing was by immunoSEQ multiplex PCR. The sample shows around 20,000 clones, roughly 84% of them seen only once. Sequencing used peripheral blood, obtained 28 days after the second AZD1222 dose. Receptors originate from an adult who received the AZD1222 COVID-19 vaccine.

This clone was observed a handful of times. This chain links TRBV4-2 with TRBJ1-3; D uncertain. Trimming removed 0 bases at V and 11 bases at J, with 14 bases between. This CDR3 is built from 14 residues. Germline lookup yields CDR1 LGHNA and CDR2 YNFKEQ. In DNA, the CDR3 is TGTGCCAGCAGCCAAGATGACGGGAATGGCGCCATATATTTT. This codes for CASSQDDGNGAIYF.

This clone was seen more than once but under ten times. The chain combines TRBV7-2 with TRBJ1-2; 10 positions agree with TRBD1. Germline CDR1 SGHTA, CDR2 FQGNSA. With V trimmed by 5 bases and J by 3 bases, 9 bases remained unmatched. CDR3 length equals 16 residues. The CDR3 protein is CASSVTGTGVDYGYTF. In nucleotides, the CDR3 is TGTGCCAGCAGCGTAACCGGGACAGGGGTGGACTATGGCTACACCTTC.

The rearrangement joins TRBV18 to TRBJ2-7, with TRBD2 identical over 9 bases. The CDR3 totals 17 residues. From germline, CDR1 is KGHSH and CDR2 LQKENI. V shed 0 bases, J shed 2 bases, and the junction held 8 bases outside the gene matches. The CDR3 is CASSPPRGSGGTYEQYF. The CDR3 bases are TGTGCCAGCTCACCACCGCGAGGGAGCGGGGGGACCTACGAGCAGTACTTC.

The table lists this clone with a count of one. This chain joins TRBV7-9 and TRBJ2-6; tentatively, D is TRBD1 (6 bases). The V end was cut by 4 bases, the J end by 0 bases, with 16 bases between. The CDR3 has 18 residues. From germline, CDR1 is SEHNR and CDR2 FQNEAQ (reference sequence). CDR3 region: CASSSDRQPHSGANVLTF. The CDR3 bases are TGTGCCAGCAGCTCGGACAGACAACCACACTCTGGGGCCAACGTCCTGACTTTC.

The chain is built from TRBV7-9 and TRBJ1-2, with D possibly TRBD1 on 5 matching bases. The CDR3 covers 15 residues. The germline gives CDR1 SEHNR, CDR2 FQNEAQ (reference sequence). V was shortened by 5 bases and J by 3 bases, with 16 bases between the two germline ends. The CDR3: CASSLSGSRDYGYTF. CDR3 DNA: TGTGCCAGCAGCCTCAGCGGCAGCAGGGACTATGGCTACACCTTC. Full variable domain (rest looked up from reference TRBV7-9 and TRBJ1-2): DTGVSQNPRHKITKRGQNVTFRCDPISEHNRLYWYRQTLGQGPEFLTYFQNEAQLEKSRLLSDRFSAERPKGSFSTLEIQRTEQGDSAMYLCASSLSGSRDYGYTFGSGTRLTVV.

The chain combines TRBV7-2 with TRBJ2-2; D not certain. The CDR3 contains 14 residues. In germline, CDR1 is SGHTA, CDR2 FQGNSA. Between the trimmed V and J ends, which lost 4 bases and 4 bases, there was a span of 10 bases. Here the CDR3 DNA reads TGTGCCAGCAGCTCGGAACCTTCCACCGGGGAGCTGTTTTTT. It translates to CASSSEPSTGELFF. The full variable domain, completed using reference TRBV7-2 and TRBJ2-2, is GAGVSQSPSNKVTEKGKDVELRCDPISGHTALYWYRQSLGQGLEFLIYFQGNSAPDKSGLPSDRFSAERTGGSVSTLTIQRTQQEDSAVYLCASSSEPSTGELFFGEGSRLTVL.

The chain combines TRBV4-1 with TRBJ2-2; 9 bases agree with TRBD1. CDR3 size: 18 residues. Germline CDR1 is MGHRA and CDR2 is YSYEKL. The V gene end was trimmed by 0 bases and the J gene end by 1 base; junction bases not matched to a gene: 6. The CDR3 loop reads CASSQDGTGSENTGELFF. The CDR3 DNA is TGCGCCAGCAGCCAAGATGGGACAGGGAGTGAGAACACCGGGGAGCTGTTTTTT.

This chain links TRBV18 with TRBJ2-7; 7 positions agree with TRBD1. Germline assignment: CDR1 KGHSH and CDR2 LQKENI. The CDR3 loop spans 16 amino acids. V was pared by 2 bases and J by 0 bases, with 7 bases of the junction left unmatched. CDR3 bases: TGTGCCAGCTCACCAAAGGGAACAGGGGACTCCTACGAGCAGTACTTC. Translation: CASSPKGTGDSYEQYF.

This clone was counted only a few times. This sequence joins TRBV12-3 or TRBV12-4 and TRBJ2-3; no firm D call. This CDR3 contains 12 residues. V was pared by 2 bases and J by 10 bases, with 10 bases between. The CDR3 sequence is CASSLFLGSQYF. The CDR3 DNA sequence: TGTGCCAGCAGTTTATTTTTGGGCTCGCAGTATTTT.

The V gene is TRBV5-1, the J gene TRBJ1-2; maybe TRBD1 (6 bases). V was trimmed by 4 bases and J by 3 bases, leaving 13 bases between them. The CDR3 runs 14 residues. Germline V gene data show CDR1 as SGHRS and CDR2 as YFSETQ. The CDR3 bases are TGCGCCAGCAGCGGTTCAGGGGTTTACTATGGCTACACCTTC. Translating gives CASSGSGVYYGYTF.

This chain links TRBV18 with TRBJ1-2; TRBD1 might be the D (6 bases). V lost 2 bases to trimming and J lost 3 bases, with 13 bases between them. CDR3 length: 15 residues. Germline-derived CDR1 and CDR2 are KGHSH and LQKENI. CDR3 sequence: CASSPAGAVDYGYTF. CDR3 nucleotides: TGTGCCAGCTCACCAGCAGGGGCGGTAGACTATGGCTACACCTTC.

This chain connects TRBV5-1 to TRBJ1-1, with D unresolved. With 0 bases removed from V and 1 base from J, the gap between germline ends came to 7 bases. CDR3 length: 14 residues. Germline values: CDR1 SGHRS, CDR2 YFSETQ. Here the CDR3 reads CASSLGHTNTEAFF. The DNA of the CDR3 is TGCGCCAGCAGCTTGGGACACACGAACACTGAAGCTTTCTTT.

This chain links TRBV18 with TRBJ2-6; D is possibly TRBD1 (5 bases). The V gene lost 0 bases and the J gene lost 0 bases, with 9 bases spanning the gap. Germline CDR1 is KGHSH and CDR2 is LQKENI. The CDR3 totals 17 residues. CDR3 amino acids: CASSPPGRNSGANVLTF. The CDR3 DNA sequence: TGTGCCAGCTCACCACCGGGGCGGAACTCTGGGGCCAACGTCCTGACTTTC.

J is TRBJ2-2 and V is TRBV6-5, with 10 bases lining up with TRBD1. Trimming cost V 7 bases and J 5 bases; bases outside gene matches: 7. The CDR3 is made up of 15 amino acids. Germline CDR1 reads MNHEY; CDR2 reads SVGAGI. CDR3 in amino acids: CASTAGTGVTGELFF. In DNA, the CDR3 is TGTGCCAGCACAGCAGGGACAGGGGTTACCGGGGAGCTGTTTTTT.

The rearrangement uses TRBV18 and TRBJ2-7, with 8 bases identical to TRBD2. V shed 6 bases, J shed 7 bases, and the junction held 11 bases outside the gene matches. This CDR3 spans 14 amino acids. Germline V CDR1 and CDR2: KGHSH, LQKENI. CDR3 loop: CASSAGGADREQYF. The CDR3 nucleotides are TGTGCCAGCTCCGCCGGGGGGGCTGATCGTGAGCAGTACTTC. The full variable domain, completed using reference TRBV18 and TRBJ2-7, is NAGVMQNPRHLVRRRGQEARLRCSPMKGHSHVYWYRQLPEEGLKFMVYLQKENIIDESGMPKERFSAEFPKEGPSILRIQQVVRGDSAAYFCASSAGGADREQYFGPGTRLTVT.

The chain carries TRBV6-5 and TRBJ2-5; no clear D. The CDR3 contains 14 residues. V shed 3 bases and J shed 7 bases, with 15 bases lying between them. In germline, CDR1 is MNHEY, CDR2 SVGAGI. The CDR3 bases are TGTGCCAGCAGTTATTCGGTTCAGATGGGGACCCAGTACTTC. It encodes CASSYSVQMGTQYF.

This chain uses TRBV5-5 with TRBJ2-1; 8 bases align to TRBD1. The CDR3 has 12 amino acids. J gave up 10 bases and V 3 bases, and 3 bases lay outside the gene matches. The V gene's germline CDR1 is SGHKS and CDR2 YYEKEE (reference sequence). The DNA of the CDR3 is TGTGCCAGCAGCTGGGACAGGAAAGAGCAGTTCTTC. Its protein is CASSWDRKEQFF.

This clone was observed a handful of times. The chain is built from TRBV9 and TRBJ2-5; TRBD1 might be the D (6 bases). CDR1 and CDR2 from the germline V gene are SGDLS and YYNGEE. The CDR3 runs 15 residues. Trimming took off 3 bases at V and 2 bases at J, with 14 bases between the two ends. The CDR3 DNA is TGTGCCAGCAGCGAGGGGGTGTTAGGGCAAGAGACCCAGTACTTC. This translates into CASSEGVLGQETQYF.

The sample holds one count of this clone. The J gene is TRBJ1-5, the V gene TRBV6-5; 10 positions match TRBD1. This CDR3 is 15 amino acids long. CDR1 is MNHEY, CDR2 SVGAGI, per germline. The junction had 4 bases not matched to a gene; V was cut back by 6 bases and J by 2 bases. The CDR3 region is CASSSGTGGNQPQHF. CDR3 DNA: TGTGCCAGCAGCTCCGGGACAGGGGGCAATCAGCCCCAGCATTTT.